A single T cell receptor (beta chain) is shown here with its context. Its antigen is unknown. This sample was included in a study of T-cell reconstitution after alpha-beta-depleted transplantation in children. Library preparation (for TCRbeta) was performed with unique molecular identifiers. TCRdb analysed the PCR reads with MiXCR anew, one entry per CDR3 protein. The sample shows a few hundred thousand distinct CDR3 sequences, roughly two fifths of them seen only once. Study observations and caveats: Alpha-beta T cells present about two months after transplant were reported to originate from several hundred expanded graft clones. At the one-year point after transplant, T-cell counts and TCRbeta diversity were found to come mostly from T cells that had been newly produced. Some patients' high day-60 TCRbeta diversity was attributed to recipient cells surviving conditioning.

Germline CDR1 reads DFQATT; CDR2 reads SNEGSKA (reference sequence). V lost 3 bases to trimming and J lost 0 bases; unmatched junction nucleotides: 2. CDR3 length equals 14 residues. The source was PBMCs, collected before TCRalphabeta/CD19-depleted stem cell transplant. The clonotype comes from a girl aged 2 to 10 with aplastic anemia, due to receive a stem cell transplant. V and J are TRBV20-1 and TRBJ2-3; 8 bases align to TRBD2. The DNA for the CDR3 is TGCAGTGCTAGTAGCGGGGAGAGCACAGATACGCAGTATTTT. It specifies CSASSGESTDTQYF.